The 21 T cell receptor beta chains given below trace back to one sample, sequenced in a study of blood T cell repertoires in COVID-19. The repertoire was sequenced with immunoSEQ multiplex PCR; TCRdb's copy has only in-frame clones and lacks some. This sample has about 440,000 clones, with roughly 88% found just once. The specimen sequenced was PBMCs or T cells enriched from blood (not recorded which). The source of these receptors is a man aged 18-30 years who had recovered from COVID-19.

The chain couples TRBV5-5 to TRBJ2-2; 12 bases are shared with TRBD2. CDR1 is SGHKS, CDR2 YYEKEE, per germline (reference sequence). V shed 0 bases, J shed 7 bases, and the junction held 10 bases outside the gene matches. The CDR3 covers 18 residues. The CDR3 region is CASSLAPSGRGLGGELFF. CDR3 DNA sequence: TGTGCCAGCAGCTTGGCCCCTAGCGGGAGGGGCCTAGGCGGGGAGCTGTTTTTT.

V usage is TRBV14 and J usage is TRBJ2-1; D ambiguous. Germline V lookup: CDR1 SGHDN, CDR2 FVKESK. The V end lost 3 bases, the J end lost 5 bases, and 8 bases lay between the germline ends. The CDR3 consists of 13 residues. Here the CDR3 DNA reads TGTGCCAGCAGCCAGAGACTTAACAATGAGCAGTTCTTC. Translation: CASSQRLNNEQFF. Complete variable domain (other parts from reference TRBV14 and TRBJ2-1): EAGVTQFPSHSVIEKGQTVTLRCDPISGHDNLYWYRRVMGKEIKFLLHFVKESKQDESGMPNNRFLAERTGGTYSTLKVQPAELEDSGVYFCASSQRLNNEQFFGPGTRLTVL.

A single count supports this clone. This rearrangement joins TRBV4-1 to TRBJ1-2; tentative D call: TRBD1 (6 bases). Per the germline V gene, CDR1 is MGHRA and CDR2 is YSYEKL. Trimming pared 0 bases from V and 8 bases from J, leaving 22 bases between. This CDR3 contains 17 residues. DNA of the CDR3: TGCGCCAGCAGCCAAGATCCTGGGGGCACCCCAAGAGAGGGCTACACCTTC. Its protein product is CASSQDPGGTPREGYTF.

This chain links TRBV6-1 with TRBJ2-7; 10 positions match TRBD1. Germline V gene sequence: CDR1 MNHNS, CDR2 SASEGT. The CDR3 runs to 15 residues. V trimming: 1 base; J trimming: 6 bases; junction bases outside the gene matches: 6. CDR3: CASSEEDRGRSEQYF. The CDR3 coding sequence is TGTGCCAGCAGTGAAGAAGACAGGGGGCGAAGCGAGCAGTACTTC.

The chain combines TRBV9 with TRBJ1-5; perhaps TRBD1 as D (6 bases). Trimming removed 4 bases from V and 9 bases from J, with 20 bases in between. The CDR3 is 15 amino acids. Germline V gene sequence: CDR1 SGDLS, CDR2 YYNGEE. The CDR3 DNA reads TGTGCCAGCAGCCCGGACAGAGCTCCTCTAAGGCCCCAGCATTTT. Its translation is CASSPDRAPLRPQHF.

V usage is TRBV7-3 and J usage is TRBJ2-1, with 11 bases that match TRBD2. V dropped 2 bases and J dropped 9; count of bases not matched to a gene: 6. From germline, CDR1 is SGHTA and CDR2 FQGTGA. The CDR3 contains 15 residues. The CDR3 coding sequence is TGTGCCAGCAGCTTAGGGCTAGCGGGAGGTTCTGAGCAGTTCTTC. This translates into CASSLGLAGGSEQFF.

This clone was seen a handful of times. Other nucleotide sequences from this sample produce the same CDR3. The V gene is TRBV9, the J gene TRBJ1-2, with D perhaps matching TRBD1 (5 bases). V gave up 0 bases and J gave up 1 base, with 10 bases separating them. This CDR3 is built from 15 residues. CDR1 is SGDLS, CDR2 YYNGEE, per germline. CDR3: CASSVEAGNNYGYTF. The CDR3 nucleotides are TGTGCCAGCAGCGTAGAGGCAGGGAATAACTATGGCTACACCTTC.

A remark on this clone: Other DNA sequences within the sample encode an identical CDR3. The rearrangement uses TRBV2 and TRBJ2-2; no reliable D call. Germline V gene data show CDR1 as SNHLY and CDR2 as FYNNEI. The CDR3 consists of 14 residues. The V end lost 4 bases, the J end lost 1 base, and 7 bases lay between the germline ends. CDR3 DNA sequence: TGTGCCAGCAGTGCGTCGGGGAACACCGGGGAGCTGTTTTTT. Protein product: CASSASGNTGELFF.

The rearrangement links TRBV28 to TRBJ1-2, with D perhaps matching TRBD1 (6 bases). Germline V gene sequence: CDR1 MDHEN, CDR2 SYDVKM. The CDR3 contains 12 residues. V lost 4 bases and J 6 bases, leaving 9 bases between the germline ends. The CDR3 region has the DNA TGTGCCAGCAGTTACAGGGCAAATGGCTACACCTTC. Translation gives CASSYRANGYTF.

V usage is TRBV29-1 and J usage is TRBJ1-1; perhaps TRBD1 as D (5 bases). V was pared by 5 bases and J by 11 bases, with 24 bases between. Germline values: CDR1 SQVTM, CDR2 ANQGSEA. The CDR3 has 14 amino acids. The CDR3 bases are TGCAGCGTTTTAGCGGCAGGCGGAACGGGGGACGCTTTCTTT. It translates to CSVLAAGGTGDAFF.

The chain couples TRBV5-6 to TRBJ1-6; tentatively, D is TRBD1 (5 bases). The CDR3 is 16 amino acids. Germline lookup yields CDR1 SGHDT and CDR2 YYEEEE. V was shortened by 3 bases and J by 4 bases, with 14 bases between the two germline ends. The CDR3 reads CASSSNRKGYNSPLHF. CDR3 sequence (DNA): TGTGCCAGCAGCTCCAACAGGAAAGGTTATAATTCACCCCTCCACTTT.

This chain joins TRBV6-1 and TRBJ1-1; D uncertain. The CDR3 runs to 11 residues. The germline V gene encodes CDR1 MNHNS and CDR2 SASEGT. The V and J ends lost 0 bases and 11 bases respectively, with 7 bases between them. DNA of the CDR3: TGTGCCAGCAGTGAAGCGCTGCGTGCTTTCTTT. Its protein is CASSEALRAFF.

The genes are TRBV2 and TRBJ1-5, with a tentative D call TRBD1 (5 bases). The CDR3 contains 15 residues. CDR1 SNHLY and CDR2 FYNNEI come from the germline V gene. The germline V and J ends were trimmed by 0 bases and 6 bases, with 12 bases remaining between them. CDR3 sequence reads: CASSEAPRASQPQHF. The CDR3 DNA sequence: TGTGCCAGCAGTGAAGCGCCCAGGGCCAGTCAGCCCCAGCATTTT.

This clone was counted once. This chain joins TRBV9 and TRBJ2-5; 9 bases align to TRBD2. Trimming cost V 6 bases and J 0 bases; bases outside gene matches: 6. CDR1 and CDR2 from the germline V gene are SGDLS and YYNGEE. The CDR3 consists of 15 residues. CDR3 nucleotide sequence: TGTGCCAGCACCGATAGCGGGGGAAACCAAGAGACCCAGTACTTC. As protein: CASTDSGGNQETQYF.

The rearrangement uses TRBV5-8 and TRBJ2-3, with D tentatively TRBD2 (6 bases). The CDR3 runs 16 residues. Germline V gene data show CDR1 as SGHTS and CDR2 as YDEGEE. V gave up 2 bases and J gave up 5 bases, with 18 bases separating them. CDR3 DNA: TGTGCCAGCAGCTTCTTCGGGGGTGGACCGTTAGATACGCAGTATTTT. Protein: CASSFFGGGPLDTQYF.

V usage is TRBV27 and J usage is TRBJ1-5, with unresolved D. The CDR3 loop spans 12 amino acids. Germline CDR1 is MNHEY and CDR2 is SMNVEV (reference sequence). Trimming removed 5 bases at V and 6 bases at J, with 8 bases between. CDR3 protein: CASSNIGQPQHF. The CDR3 coding sequence is TGTGCCAGCAGTAATATCGGTCAGCCCCAGCATTTT.

The rearrangement links TRBV2 to TRBJ1-1; the D is unclear. Trimming cost V 2 bases and J 1 base, with 11 bases left between them. There are 15 residues in the CDR3. The germline V gene has CDR1 SNHLY and CDR2 FYNNEI. CDR3: CASSEWVTPNTEAFF. CDR3 coding DNA: TGTGCCAGCAGTGAATGGGTGACACCGAACACTGAAGCTTTCTTT.

The sample holds a few counts of this clone. V and J are TRBV11-2 and TRBJ1-1; TRBD1 might be the D (5 bases). Germline V gene lookup returns CDR1 SGHAT and CDR2 FQNNGV. Between the trimmed V and J ends, which lost 5 bases and 0 bases, there was a span of 10 bases. The CDR3 loop spans 14 amino acids. CDR3 region: CASSQDRLNTEAFF. CDR3 sequence (DNA): TGTGCCAGCAGCCAAGACAGATTGAACACTGAAGCTTTCTTT.

The chain is built from TRBV21-1 and TRBJ1-5. TRBV21-1 is noted as a pseudogene. This CDR3 is 14 amino acids long. CDR3 loop: CASGLWDLRQPQHF. The CDR3 DNA reads TGTGCCAGCGGGCTTTGGGACTTGAGACAGCCCCAGCATTTT.

The chain links TRBV4-1 to TRBJ2-1; 8 bases align to TRBD2. Germline CDR1 reads MGHRA; CDR2 reads YSYEKL. This CDR3 has 17 residues. Unmatched junction bases numbered 10, after V lost 2 bases and J lost 4 bases. CDR3 nucleotides: TGCGCCAGCAGCCAATCTATTGATCGGGGGGGATACAATGAGCAGTTCTTC. Translating it yields CASSQSIDRGGYNEQFF.

A word on this clone: Germline is not matched at one junction end, which may reflect a read error. J is TRBJ1-3 and V is TRBV6-1; 7 bases line up with TRBD1. The CDR3 spans 16 residues. Germline CDR1 MNHNS, CDR2 SASEGT. The CDR3 spells CASSVWGTVGGNTTYF. For the CDR3, the DNA is TGTGCCAGCAGTGTCTGGGGGACAGTCGGTGGAAACACCACATATTTT.